This TCR beta chain was profiled in a study of blood T cell repertoires in COVID-19. V lost 1 base, J lost 3 bases, and 4 bases stayed unmatched. From germline, CDR1 is LGHDT and CDR2 YNNKEL (reference sequence). This CDR3 is built from 16 residues. The data were produced by immunoSEQ multiplex PCR, yet TCRdb's version contains in-frame clones alone and is incomplete. Altogether roughly 280,000 clones are present, around 89% being singletons, with the ten largest covering approximately 4%. The clonotype was recovered from a woman in her 30s with acute COVID-19. The chain uses TRBV3-1 (or the pseudogene TRBV3-2) and TRBJ1-4; TRBD1 matches 8 bases. The sample comprised PBMCs or T cells enriched from blood (not recorded which). The DNA of the CDR3 is TGTGCCAGCAGCCAAGTTCACAGGGGGGCTAATGAAAAACTGTTTTTT. This encodes CASSQVHRGANEKLFF.